This TCR beta chain was profiled in a study of T cells in Graves' hyperthyroidism and ophthalmopathy. Study summary: Peripheral blood was acquired at first diagnosis, ahead of any therapy whatsoever. The study's findings and limits: Also found in blood were most expanded thyroid clonotypes above 0.001.

In regard to this clonotype: Its antigen is not known.

Lactation, pregnancy, other autoimmune disease or uncontrolled infection led to exclusion of patients. Clinical symptoms, serum thyroxine and TRAb, thyroid ultrasound and orbital computed tomography together formed the diagnostic basis. Template material for amplifying TCR beta CDR3 regions consisted of RNA transcripts. Initially, a first-round RT-PCR of the TCR CDR3 employed the HTBI primer set. One entry per CDR3 protein results from TCRdb running MiXCR on the multiplex PCR reads. The profile shows around 280,000 distinct CDR3 sequences, approximately 15% of them singletons. The sequence was collected from a woman between 40 and 55 years old with Graves' hyperthyroidism. Input material: blood.

The CDR3: CATSDRPRVAALYNEQFF. CDR3 nucleotide sequence: TGTGCCACCAGTGATCGTCCGAGGGTAGCGGCCCTCTACAATGAGCAGTTCTTC. This chain connects TRBV24-1 to TRBJ2-1, with a tentative D call TRBD2 (6 bases). CDR3 length: 18 amino acids. V lost 3 bases to trimming and J lost 3 bases, with 20 bases between them. CDR1 and CDR2 (germline): KGHDR, SFDVKD.